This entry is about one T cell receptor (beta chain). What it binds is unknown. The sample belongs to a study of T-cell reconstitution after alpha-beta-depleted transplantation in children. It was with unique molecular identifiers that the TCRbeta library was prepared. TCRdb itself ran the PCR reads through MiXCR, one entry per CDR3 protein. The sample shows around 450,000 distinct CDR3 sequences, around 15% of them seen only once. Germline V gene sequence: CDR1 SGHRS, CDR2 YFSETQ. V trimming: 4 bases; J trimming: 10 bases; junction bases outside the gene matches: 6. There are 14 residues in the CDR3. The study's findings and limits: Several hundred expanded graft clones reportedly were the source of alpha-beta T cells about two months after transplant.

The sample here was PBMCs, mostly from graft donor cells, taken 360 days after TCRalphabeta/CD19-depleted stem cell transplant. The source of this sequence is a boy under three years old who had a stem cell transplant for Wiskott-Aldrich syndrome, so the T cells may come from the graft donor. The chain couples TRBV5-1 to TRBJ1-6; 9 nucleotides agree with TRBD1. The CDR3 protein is CASSMGTGSSPLHF. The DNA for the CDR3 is TGCGCCAGCAGCATGGGGACAGGGAGCTCACCCCTCCACTTT.